This TCR beta chain was recovered during a study of OX40 agonist ivuxolimab in advanced cancers. Whole-study results and caveats: Antigen specificity remained undetermined for the expanded peripheral T cells.

This clone has just a few counts. Its matching antigen is unknown. Produced via immunoSEQ multiplex PCR; TCRdb's table is partial and in-frame only. Here the sample spans 45,000 to 70,000 clones, approximately 90% being singletons. The starting material was CD4+ or CD8+ T cells sorted from blood, obtained in a trial of the OX40 agonist ivuxolimab. This receptor was obtained from an adult with an advanced solid tumor such as melanoma, head and neck, liver or kidney cancer.

This CDR3 reads CASSLEKKTEAFF. The CDR3 bases are TGTGCCAGCAGTTTGGAAAAGAAAACTGAAGCTTTCTTT. The chain couples TRBV28 to TRBJ1-1; no firm D call. The ends were cut back, 3 bases at V and 5 bases at J, with 10 bases in the middle. This CDR3 region has 13 residues. CDR1 and CDR2 (germline): MDHEN, SYDVKM.